This TCR beta chain appears in the sequencing data of a study of T cells in tuberculosis. Trimming at V came to 6 bases and at J to 5 bases, leaving 3 bases not matched to a gene. The length of the CDR3 is 12 residues. From germline, CDR1 is LNHDA and CDR2 SQIVND (reference sequence). Clones were read by immunoSEQ multiplex PCR, and TCRdb kept only the in-frame ones, dropping some. The data hold around 50,000 clones, with roughly 88% observed a single time. After thawing and overnight rest, PBMC were stained with GMM-loaded CD1B tetramer, viability dye and anti-CD3 for sorting. The lipid loaded on the CD1B tetramers was C32 glucose monomycolate from Rhodococcus equi. Before cryopreservation, the sorted PBMC lost their CD14-expressing monocytes.

This clonotype was sampled from an adult woman with latent tuberculosis. The rearrangement links TRBV19 to TRBJ1-2; TRBD1 aligns across 7 bases. The source material was CD1b-GMM tetramer-negative cells sorted from PBMCs. CDR3 sequence (DNA): TGTGCCAGTAGAACAGGGGTATATGGCTACACCTTC. The encoded protein is CASRTGVYGYTF. Full variable domain (remainder filled in from reference TRBV19 and TRBJ1-2): DGGITQSPKYLFRKEGQNVTLSCEQNLNHDAMYWYRQDPGQGLRLIYYSQIVNDFQKGDIAEGYSVSREKKESFPLTVTSAQKNPTAFYLCASRTGVYGYTFGSGTRLTVV.